These T cell receptor beta chains were read from a single sample in a study of T cells in tuberculosis. Sequenced by immunoSEQ multiplex PCR; TCRdb stores in-frame clones only, minus some. The sample includes approximately 30,000 clones, 85% to 95% of them seen just once. Source material: PBMCs. The receptors here all came from a donor aged 10-30 years with latent tuberculosis or without tuberculosis infection. Some clones in this sample may be carry-over from other donors' samples. Each CDR3 is given with its conserved first and last residue. The D gene is left open where the match is weak. Size is stated for part of the rows, as once, few or many counts, or as a class when the clone is expanded.

>.|TRBJ2-3|TRBD2|TRBV28
TGTGCCAGCAGTTTATGGGGAGGGGAACAGTCAGATACGCAGTATTTT
CASSLWGGEQSDTQYF
>.|TRBJ1-2|.|TRBV5-1
TGCGCCAGCAGCTTGGATGCAGGGGTAGTCTACTATGGCTACACCTTC
CASSLDAGVVYYGYTF
>.|TRBJ2-1|.|TRBV25-1
TGTGCCAGCAGTGAAATGCTAGGACTCCTATACAATGAGCAGTTCTTC
CASSEMLGLLYNEQFF
>.|TRBJ1-3|.|TRBV4-1
TGCGCCAGCAGCCAAGATCCAGGGTCTGGAAACACCATATATTTT
CASSQDPGSGNTIYF
>.|TRBJ2-3|.|TRBV5-1
TGCGCCAGCAGCTTGAGGCAGGCTAGCACAGATACGCAGTATTTT
CASSLRQASTDTQYF
>.|TRBJ1-1|TRBD1|TRBV15
TGTGCCACCAGCCCGAGGACAGGGAGCACTGAAGCTTTCTTT
CATSPRTGSTEAFF
>.|TRBJ2-7|TRBD1|TRBV5-1
TGCGCCAGCGGGACAGGGGGCTCCTACGAGCAGTACTTC
CASGTGGSYEQYF
>few|TRBJ1-2|.|TRBV7-6
TGTGCCAGCAGCCCATCAGGACGGGGGGATGGCTACACCTTC
CASSPSGRGDGYTF
>few|TRBJ1-3|.|TRBV7-2
TGTGCCAGCAGCTTAGGGAGCGGTCGTGGAAACACCATATATTTT
CASSLGSGRGNTIYF
>.|TRBJ1-6|.|TRBV7-2
TGTGCCAGCAGCCCGTCCCCCCCGAGCTCCTATAATTCACCCCTCCACTTT
CASSPSPPSSYNSPLHF
>.|TRBJ2-7|TRBD1|TRBV10-3
TGTGCCATCAGTTTATCGACAGGGCAGGGAGAGCAGTACTTC
CAISLSTGQGEQYF
>.|TRBJ2-1|.|TRBV7-7
TGTGCCAGCAGCCCAGGACAGTCGTATGAGCAGTTCTTC
CASSPGQSYEQFF
>.|TRBJ1-6|.|TRBV6-5
TGTGCCAGCAGTTACCTTAACCCCCAGCCGGGTTCACCCCTCCACTTT
CASSYLNPQPGSPLHF
>.|TRBJ1-3|TRBD1|TRBV5-1
TGCGCCAGCAGCTTGGTAGGGACAGAGGGAAACACCATATATTTT
CASSLVGTEGNTIYF
>.|TRBJ2-5|TRBD2|TRBV5-4
TGTGCCAGCAGCTTGGGCGGGAGACTAGAGACCCAGTACTTC
CASSLGGRLETQYF
>.|TRBJ2-2|.|TRBV7-9
TGTGCCAGCAGCCCCGGGTCGAACACCGGGGAGCTGTTTTTT
CASSPGSNTGELFF
>.|TRBJ2-3|.|TRBV12-2
TGTGCAAGTCGCTTAGATGCGAGCGGGAGACTCGGCACAGATACGCAGTATTTT
CASRLDASGRLGTDTQYF
>.|TRBJ2-2|.|TRBV30
TGTGCCTGGAGTCACCGGGGAACGGGCGGGGAGCTGTTTTTT
CAWSHRGTGGELFF
>.|TRBJ2-1|TRBD1|TRBV7-8
TGTGCCAGCAGCCCCTGGGACAGGGCCTCCTACAATGAGCAGTTCTTC
CASSPWDRASYNEQFF
>.|TRBJ2-1|TRBD2|TRBV7-6
TGTGCCAGCAGCTTAGCCGGAGGGCTAGCGGGAGATCATAGTGAGCAGTTCTTC
CASSLAGGLAGDHSEQFF
>.|TRBJ1-1|TRBD1|TRBV10-2
TGCGCCAGCAGTGGTTCGACAGGGGGCACTGAAGCTTTCTTT
CASSGSTGGTEAFF
>.|TRBJ1-3|TRBD1|TRBV4-1
TGCGCCAGCAGCCAGCACGTACAGGGGGCATCAGGAAACACCATATATTTT
CASSQHVQGASGNTIYF
>.|TRBJ2-7|.|TRBV7-6
TGTGCCAGCAGCCGGGACCGTCAGGGGAACGAGCAGTACTTC
CASSRDRQGNEQYF
>.|TRBJ1-1|TRBD1|TRBV5-6
TGTGCCAGCAGCCTCAGGGGGGCGACGAACACTGAAGCTTTCTTT
CASSLRGATNTEAFF
>.|TRBJ2-7|.|TRBV11-2
TGTGCCAGCAGCTTACGCCTTCTGGACAGCGAGCAGTACTTC
CASSLRLLDSEQYF
>once|TRBJ2-5|.|TRBV30
TGTGCCTGGGGACCGGGGGGCCCGGAGACCCAGTACTTC
CAWGPGGPETQYF
>.|TRBJ2-3|.|TRBV6-5
TGTGCCAGCAGAAAGCGGTATGACACAGATACGCAGTATTTT
CASRKRYDTDTQYF
>.|TRBJ1-1|TRBD1|TRBV30
TGTGCCTGGAGTGAAACAGGGGTTTACACTGAAGCTTTCTTT
CAWSETGVYTEAFF
>.|TRBJ2-4|.|TRBV28
TGTGCCAGCAGCCCCAGGTCCTTAGCCAAAAACATTCAGTACTTC
CASSPRSLAKNIQYF
>.|TRBJ1-1|.|TRBV4-1
TGCGCCAGCAGCCGAGGTAGTTTTGGGGCTTTCTTT
CASSRGSFGAFF
>.|TRBJ1-1|.|TRBV23-1
TGCGCCAGCAGTCGCTTGCGGATTAGGATGAACACTGAAGCTTTCTTT
CASSRLRIRMNTEAFF